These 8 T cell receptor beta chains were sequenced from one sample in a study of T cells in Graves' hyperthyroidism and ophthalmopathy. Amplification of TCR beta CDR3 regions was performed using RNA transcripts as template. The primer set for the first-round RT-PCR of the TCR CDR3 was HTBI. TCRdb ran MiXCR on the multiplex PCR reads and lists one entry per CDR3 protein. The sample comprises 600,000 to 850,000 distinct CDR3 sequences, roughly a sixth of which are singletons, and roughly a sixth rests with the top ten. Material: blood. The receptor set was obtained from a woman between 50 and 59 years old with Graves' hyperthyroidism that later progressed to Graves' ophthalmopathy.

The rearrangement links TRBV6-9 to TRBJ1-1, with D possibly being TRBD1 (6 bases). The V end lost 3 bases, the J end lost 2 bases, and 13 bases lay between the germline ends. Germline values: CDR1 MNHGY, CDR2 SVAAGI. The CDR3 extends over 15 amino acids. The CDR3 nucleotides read TGTGCCAGCAGTTACGGGGACGGGACAAACACTGAAGCTTTCTTT. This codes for CASSYGDGTNTEAFF.

CDR3 in amino acids: CASSLGLERGAPETQYF. CDR3 coding DNA: TGTGCCAGCAGCTTAGGTCTCGAGCGGGGGGCCCCAGAGACCCAGTACTTC. This rearrangement joins TRBV13 to TRBJ2-5; 9 bases align to TRBD2. CDR3 length equals 17 residues. Germline CDR1 PRHDT, CDR2 FYEKMQ (reference sequence). After removal of 0 bases from V and 4 bases from J, the junction contained 9 bases not matched to a gene.

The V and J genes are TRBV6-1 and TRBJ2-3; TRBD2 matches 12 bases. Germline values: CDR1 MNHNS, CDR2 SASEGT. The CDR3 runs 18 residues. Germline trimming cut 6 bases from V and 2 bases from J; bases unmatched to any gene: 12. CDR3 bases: TGTGCCAGCAGCCGACTAGCGGGGGTAGAATACCACACAGATACGCAGTATTTT. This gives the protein CASSRLAGVEYHTDTQYF.

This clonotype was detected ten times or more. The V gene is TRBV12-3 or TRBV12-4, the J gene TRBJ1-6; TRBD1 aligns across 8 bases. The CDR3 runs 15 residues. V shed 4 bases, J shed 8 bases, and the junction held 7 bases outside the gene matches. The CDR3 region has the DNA TGTGCCAGCAGTTATCGGACAGGGCCGTATTCACCCCTCCACTTT. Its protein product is CASSYRTGPYSPLHF.

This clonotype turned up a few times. CDR3 nucleotide sequence: TGTGCCAGCAAAAACTACAATGAGCAGTTCTTC. Amino acid sequence: CASKNYNEQFF. V usage is TRBV2 and J usage is TRBJ2-1, with D hard to call. The CDR3 runs to 11 residues. V lost 7 bases, J lost 3 bases, and 4 bases lay in between. The germline V gene encodes CDR1 SNHLY and CDR2 FYNNEI.

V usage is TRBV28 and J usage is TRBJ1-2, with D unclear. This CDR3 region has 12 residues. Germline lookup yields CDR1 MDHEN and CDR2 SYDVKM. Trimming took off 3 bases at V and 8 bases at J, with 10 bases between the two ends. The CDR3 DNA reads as TGTGCCAGCAGTTTGAGTCGGGGAGGCTACACCTTC. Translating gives CASSLSRGGYTF.

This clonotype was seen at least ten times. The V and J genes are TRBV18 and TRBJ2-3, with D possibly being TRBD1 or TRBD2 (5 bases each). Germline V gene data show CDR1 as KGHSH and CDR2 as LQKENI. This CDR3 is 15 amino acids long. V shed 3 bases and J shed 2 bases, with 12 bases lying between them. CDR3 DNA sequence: TGTGCCAGCTCACCGGAAGGGACCCCCACAGATACGCAGTATTTT. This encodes CASSPEGTPTDTQYF.

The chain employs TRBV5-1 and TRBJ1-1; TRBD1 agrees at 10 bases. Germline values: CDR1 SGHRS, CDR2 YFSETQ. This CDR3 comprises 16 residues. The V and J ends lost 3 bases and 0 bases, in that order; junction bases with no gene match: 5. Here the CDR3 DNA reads TGCGCCAGCAGCTCCGGGACAGGGGCCATGAACACTGAAGCTTTCTTT. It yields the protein CASSSGTGAMNTEAFF.